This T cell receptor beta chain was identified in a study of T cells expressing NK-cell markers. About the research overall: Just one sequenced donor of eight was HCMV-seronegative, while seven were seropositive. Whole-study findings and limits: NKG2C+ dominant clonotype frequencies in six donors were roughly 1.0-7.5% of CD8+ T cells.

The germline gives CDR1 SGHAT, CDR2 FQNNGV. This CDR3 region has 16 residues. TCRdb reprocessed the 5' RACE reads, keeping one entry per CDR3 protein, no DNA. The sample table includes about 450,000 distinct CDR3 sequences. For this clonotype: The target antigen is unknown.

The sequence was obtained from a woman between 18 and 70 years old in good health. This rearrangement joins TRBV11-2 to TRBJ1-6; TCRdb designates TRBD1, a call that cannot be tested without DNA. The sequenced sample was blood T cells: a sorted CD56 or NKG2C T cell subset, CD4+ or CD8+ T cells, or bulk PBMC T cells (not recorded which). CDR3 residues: CASTSPDRARNSPLHF.